This T cell receptor (beta chain) is drawn from a study of spatial heterogeneity in lung cancer. Indicated time point: sample taken at primary tumor resection. Tumor, nontumor lung or frozen PBMC supplied whole RNA, sequenced without sorting. This clonotype was found many times. Because the library targeted alpha chains, this beta chain is an off-target read whose size means little. TCRdb independently ran MiXCR on the 5' RACE reads; one entry per CDR3 protein. In the table there are about 13,000 distinct CDR3 sequences, roughly 5.2% of which are singletons. The TCR comes from a human donor with early-stage non-small cell lung cancer. The sequences come from lung tumor tissue, collected at surgery.

The DNA of the CDR3 is TGCAGTGCTAGATCGGGACAGGGAAATTGGCTTCTGGAAGCTTTCTTT. This gives the protein CSARSGQGNWLLEAFF. This chain links TRBV20-1 with TRBJ1-1; 9 nucleotides align to TRBD1. This CDR3 is 16 amino acids long. Germline V gene data show CDR1 as DFQATT and CDR2 as SNEGSKA (reference sequence). Unmatched junction bases numbered 15, after V lost 2 bases and J lost 8 bases.